This is a list of T cell receptor beta chains from one sample in a study of blood T cell repertoires in COVID-19. The assay was immunoSEQ multiplex PCR, and TCRdb's table has in-frame clones only and misses some. The data show about 520,000 clones, with approximately 83% seen just once and 3% to 3.5% held by the top ten. Sequenced input: peripheral blood. Receptor source: a human donor in a cohort sampled during active COVID-19. The CDR3 runs from the conserved cysteine through the conserved F or W. A D gene is named only where the DNA matches it firmly. Some rows have no size entry. The others give once, few or many, or a class for an expanded clone.

cdr3_aa cdr3_nt v_call d_call j_call clone_size
CASRDPGQAHDEQYF TGTGCCAGCAGAGATCCGGGACAGGCCCACGACGAGCAGTACTTC TRBV6-5 TRBD1 TRBJ2-7 .
CASSAGQGVNTDTQYF TGCGCCAGCAGCGCCGGACAGGGGGTAAACACAGATACGCAGTATTTT TRBV5-1 TRBD1 TRBJ2-3 .
CSSSRGDIQYF TGTTCTTCTTCCAGGGGGGACATTCAGTACTTC TRBV19 . TRBJ2-4 .
CASTMRSLRQETQYF TGTGCCAGCACTATGCGGTCCTTGAGACAAGAGACCCAGTACTTC TRBV28 . TRBJ2-5 .
CASSATGRGKNIQYF TGTGCCAGTAGTGCTACAGGGAGGGGCAAAAACATTCAGTACTTC TRBV19 . TRBJ2-4 once
CASSQDNEAGELFF TGTGCCAGCAGCCAAGATAATGAGGCCGGGGAGCTGTTTTTT TRBV4-2 . TRBJ2-2 .
CASSQEAGNSNQPQHF TGTGCCAGCAGCCAAGAGGCGGGTAATAGCAATCAGCCCCAGCATTTT TRBV4-2 . TRBJ1-5 many
CSALGQTNQETQYF TGCAGCGCACTTGGGCAGACGAACCAAGAGACCCAGTACTTC TRBV29-1 . TRBJ2-5 .
CASSLLPRTSGNHEQYF TGTGCCAGCAGCTTACTTCCTCGGACTAGCGGGAACCACGAGCAGTACTTC TRBV11-3 TRBD2 TRBJ2-7 .
CASSIEGGSGANVLTF TGTGCCAGTAGTATAGAGGGGGGATCTGGGGCCAACGTCCTGACTTTC TRBV19 . TRBJ2-6 .
CASSRLSSYEQYF TGTGCCAGCAGTCGGTTAAGCTCCTACGAGCAGTACTTC TRBV28 . TRBJ2-7 .
CASRARQGHAGELFF TGTGCCAGCAGGGCCCGACAGGGCCACGCGGGGGAGCTGTTTTTT TRBV7-3 TRBD1 TRBJ2-2 .
CASRQPRNLAASEQFF TGTGCCAGCAGACAACCCCGAAACCTAGCTGCAAGCGAGCAGTTCTTC TRBV7-9 . TRBJ2-1 .
CASSLRDRGREVETQYF TGTGCCAGCAGCTTAAGGGACAGGGGGCGCGAGGTAGAGACCCAGTACTTC TRBV7-9 TRBD1 TRBJ2-5 .
CSVERGSGSYEQYF TGCAGCGTTGAGCGGGGTAGCGGCTCCTACGAGCAGTACTTC TRBV29-1 . TRBJ2-7 once
CASSLDTGEITYEQYF TGTGCCAGCAGCTTAGATACGGGGGAAATAACCTACGAGCAGTACTTC TRBV7-2 . TRBJ2-7 .
CASSSGSAWRDTQYF TGCGCCAGCAGCTCCGGTAGCGCTTGGAGAGATACGCAGTATTTT TRBV5-1 . TRBJ2-3 .